A single sample gave rise to the 21 T cell receptor beta chains below, sequenced in a study of shared clonotypes between healthy human individuals. Only in-frame clones appear in the TCRdb table, and some are missing; sequencing was by immunoSEQ multiplex PCR. The sample has approximately 700,000 clones; around 78% are singletons. Source material: memory CD4+ T cells sorted from blood. The subset is: CD45RA-negative fraction. These TCRs come from a woman aged 25 to 45 in good health.

This chain joins TRBV15 and TRBJ1-5, with TRBD1 identical over 7 bases. CDR3 length equals 18 residues. Germline V CDR1 and CDR2: LNHNV, YYDKDF (reference sequence). Trimming removed 4 bases from V and 0 bases from J; junction bases left unmatched: 12. The CDR3 spells CATSKGGGSFYSNQPQHF. As DNA, the CDR3 is TGTGCCACCAGCAAAGGGGGCGGGAGCTTCTATAGCAATCAGCCCCAGCATTTT.

The chain carries TRBV15 and TRBJ1-4, with a weak D call TRBD1 (5 bases). The CDR3 loop spans 15 amino acids. Trimming took off 1 base at V and 8 bases at J, with 14 bases between the two ends. Germline V CDR1 and CDR2: LNHNV, YYDKDF (reference sequence). CDR3 in DNA: TGTGCCACCAGCAGAGGGACCGCAGCAGGGGAAAAACTGTTTTTT. Its protein product is CATSRGTAAGEKLFF.

This sequence joins TRBV2 and TRBJ1-5; 8 bases line up with TRBD1. The trim removed 2 bases at V and 3 bases at J, leaving 6 bases unmatched. Germline CDR1 and CDR2: SNHLY and FYNNEI. The CDR3 consists of 16 residues. CDR3 amino acids: CASSEFATGDNQPQHF. The CDR3 nucleotides read TGTGCCAGCAGTGAATTTGCGACAGGGGACAATCAGCCCCAGCATTTT.

The V and J genes are TRBV2 and TRBJ1-2; D gene unclear. Trimming removed 2 bases at V and 7 bases at J, with 14 bases between. The V gene's germline CDR1 is SNHLY and CDR2 FYNNEI. This CDR3 comprises 14 residues. CDR3 DNA sequence: TGTGCCAGCAGTGAACTCGTGAATCCTGCTGGCTACACCTTC. The encoded protein is CASSELVNPAGYTF.

This clone was seen only a few times. This sequence joins TRBV2 and TRBJ2-3; 8 positions match TRBD2. The V segment lost 4 bases and the J segment 4 bases; nucleotides outside the gene matches: 7. From germline, CDR1 is SNHLY and CDR2 FYNNEI. The CDR3 contains 15 residues. The CDR3 region has the DNA TGTGCCAGCAGTGGAAGCGGGAGTTGGGCAGATACGCAGTATTTT. Translating gives CASSGSGSWADTQYF. Together with reference TRBV2 and TRBJ2-3, the CDR3 gives the full variable domain: EPEVTQTPSHQVTQMGQEVILRCVPISNHLYFYWYRQILGQKVEFLVSFYNNEISEKSEIFDDQFSVERPDGSNFTLKIRSTKLEDSAMYFCASSGSGSWADTQYFGPGTRLTVL.

The V and J genes are TRBV27 and TRBJ2-5, with D hard to call. This CDR3 spans 17 amino acids. Germline lookup yields CDR1 MNHEY and CDR2 SMNVEV (reference sequence). Between the trimmed V and J ends, which lost 0 bases and 1 base, there was a span of 15 bases. DNA for the CDR3: TGTGCCAGCAGTTTATCAGCGAGGCCGTACCTCCAAGAGACCCAGTACTTC. Its protein product is CASSLSARPYLQETQYF.

This clone was counted ten times or more. V and J are TRBV5-6 and TRBJ2-5; D gene uncertain. The V and J ends lost 1 base and 5 bases respectively, with 9 bases between them. CDR1 and CDR2 from the germline V gene are SGHDT and YYEEEE. The CDR3 loop spans 13 amino acids. CDR3 coding DNA: TGTGCCAGCAGCTTGAGGAATCGGGAGACCCAGTACTTC. This translates into CASSLRNRETQYF.

The chain employs TRBV5-1 and TRBJ2-7, with D tentatively TRBD1 (6 bases). The CDR3 has 14 residues. Germline V gene data show CDR1 as SGHRS and CDR2 as YFSETQ. V lost 4 bases, J lost 0 bases, and 11 bases lay in between. CDR3 nucleotide sequence: TGCGCCAGCAGCGCCTTGACAGGCTCCTACGAGCAGTACTTC. Its translation: CASSALTGSYEQYF.

The rearrangement joins TRBV7-3 to TRBJ2-1, with D unclear. The V gene lost 5 bases and the J gene lost 5 bases, with 16 bases spanning the gap. The length of the CDR3 is 15 residues. CDR1 is SGHTA, CDR2 FQGTGA, per germline. CDR3 coding DNA: TGTGCCAGCAGCCCCACCGGCGGCAGCGACAATGAGCAGTTCTTC. This gives the protein CASSPTGGSDNEQFF. Using reference TRBV7-3 and TRBJ2-1 for the parts outside the CDR3, the full variable domain is GAGVSQTPSNKVTEKGKYVELRCDPISGHTALYWYRQSLGQGPEFLIYFQGTGAADDSGLPNDRFFAVRPEGSVSTLKIQRTERGDSAVYLCASSPTGGSDNEQFFGPGTRLTVL.

This clone was picked up many times. This chain joins TRBV7-2 and TRBJ2-7; TRBD1 agrees at 10 bases. V lost 11 bases, J lost 3 bases, and 7 bases stayed unmatched. The CDR3 extends over 13 amino acids. From germline, CDR1 is SGHTA and CDR2 FQGNSA. CDR3 region: CAGGDRGLYEQYF. CDR3 in DNA: TGTGCCGGGGGCGACAGGGGGCTCTACGAGCAGTACTTC.

This clone was observed a few times. The chain has TRBV2 and TRBJ2-3; the D gene is possibly TRBD1 (5 bases). This CDR3 comprises 15 residues. Deletions cut 7 bases from V and 5 bases from J, with 19 bases between. The germline V gene encodes CDR1 SNHLY and CDR2 FYNNEI. The CDR3 here is CASMDKTWFGDTQYF. The CDR3 nucleotides read TGTGCCAGCATGGACAAAACCTGGTTCGGAGATACGCAGTATTTT.

V usage is TRBV4-1 and J usage is TRBJ2-7, with 10 bases fitting TRBD2. The V gene's germline CDR1 is MGHRA and CDR2 YSYEKL. The CDR3 length is 17 residues. V was pared by 1 base and J by 4 bases, with 10 bases of the junction left unmatched. CDR3 sequence: CASSQVPRASGSYEQYF. In DNA, the CDR3 is TGCGCCAGCAGCCAAGTCCCCAGGGCTAGCGGGAGTTACGAGCAGTACTTC.

The CDR3 region is CASSARTGPSNEKLFF. Written as DNA, the CDR3 is TGTGCCAGCAGCGCCCGGACAGGCCCCTCTAATGAAAAACTGTTTTTT. The V and J genes are TRBV9 and TRBJ1-4; the match to TRBD1 covers 7 bases. CDR1 and CDR2 from the germline V gene are SGDLS and YYNGEE. J lost 3 bases, V lost 3 bases, and 8 bases had no gene match. The CDR3 consists of 16 residues.

This clone has just one count. Within the sample, other DNA sequences also encode this same CDR3. V is TRBV10-1 and J is TRBJ2-7; D is possibly TRBD1 (6 bases). V lost 2 bases to trimming and J lost 3 bases, with 8 bases between them. The CDR3 is made up of 13 amino acids. Germline V gene lookup returns CDR1 WNHNN and CDR2 SYGVQD (reference sequence). For the CDR3, the DNA is TGCGCCAGCAGTGAGGGGACACTCTACGAGCAGTACTTC. Its translation: CASSEGTLYEQYF.

The chain uses TRBV5-5 and TRBJ1-6; 10 bases line up with TRBD1. The CDR3 sequence is 16 residues long. The germline CDR1 and CDR2 sequences are SGHKS and YYEKEE (reference sequence). V lost 4 bases, J lost 4 bases, and 5 bases stayed unmatched. This chain's CDR3 is CASSQGTGAYNSPLHF. In nucleotides, the CDR3 is TGTGCCAGCAGCCAAGGGACAGGGGCTTATAATTCACCCCTCCACTTT.

The CDR3 protein is CASRDYDEQFF. In DNA form, the CDR3 reads TGCGCCAGCAGAGATTACGATGAGCAGTTCTTC. The chain uses TRBV5-1 and TRBJ2-1; no reliable D call. V lost 5 bases and J 8 bases, leaving 8 bases between the germline ends. The CDR3 is 11 residues long. Germline V gene sequence: CDR1 SGHRS, CDR2 YFSETQ.

In the case of this clone: This same CDR3 is encoded by further DNA sequences in the sample. The chain carries TRBV2 and TRBJ1-6, with 8 bases that match TRBD1. V trimming: 7 bases; J trimming: 8 bases; junction bases outside the gene matches: 4. The CDR3 sequence is 13 residues long. CDR1 and CDR2 (germline): SNHLY, FYNNEI. The DNA for the CDR3 is TGTGCCAGCATCGGACAGGGTGATTCACCCCTCCACTTT. This translates into CASIGQGDSPLHF.

The V call is TRBV2, the J call TRBJ1-2, with a tentative D call TRBD1 (6 bases). This CDR3 is built from 12 residues. Looked up from germline, CDR1 is SNHLY and CDR2 is FYNNEI. V gave up 4 bases and J gave up 7 bases, with 10 bases separating them. In DNA, the CDR3 is TGTGCCAGCAGTGCGGCAGGGGTTGGCTACACCTTC. It specifies CASSAAGVGYTF.

The rearrangement uses TRBV6-5 and TRBJ2-2; 8 positions agree with TRBD2. Trimming removed 2 bases from V and 4 bases from J; junction bases left unmatched: 6. CDR1 MNHEY and CDR2 SVGAGI come from the germline V gene. There are 16 residues in the CDR3. This CDR3 is CASSYDGRVFTGELFF. The CDR3, as DNA: TGTGCCAGCAGTTACGACGGGAGGGTTTTCACCGGGGAGCTGTTTTTT.

This sequence joins TRBV6-5 and TRBJ2-1; TRBD1 is a possible D gene (5 bases). Germline CDR1 is MNHEY and CDR2 is SVGAGI. There are 15 residues in the CDR3. V lost 2 bases and J lost 8, with 16 bases in between. The CDR3: CASSYTGDRVHEQFF. In DNA, the CDR3 is TGTGCCAGCAGTTACACAGGAGATAGGGTCCATGAGCAGTTCTTC.

Points on this clone: This could be a read error, since a much larger clone is one nucleotide away. The V gene is TRBV7-2, the J gene TRBJ2-5; D ambiguous. Trimming cost V 2 bases and J 0 bases, with 4 bases left between them. The CDR3 sequence is 13 residues long. Germline V gene sequence: CDR1 SGHTA, CDR2 FQGNSA. CDR3 nucleotide sequence: TGTGCCAGCAGCTTATCCAACCAAGAGACCCAGTACTTC. Translation: CASSLSNQETQYF.